This T cell receptor beta chain was documented in a study of cytomegalovirus exposure and HLA in healthy donors. This CDR3 is 13 amino acids long. Germline V gene lookup returns CDR1 SGDLS and CDR2 YYNGEE. Trimming removed 3 bases from V and 8 bases from J, with 12 bases in between. Here immunoSEQ multiplex PCR was the method, and the copy in TCRdb shows in-frame clones only, minus some. The repertoire has tens of thousands of clones, 80% to 90% of them found once; the top ten carry about 7%. The clonotype comes from a woman in her twenties or thirties in good health and CMV-seronegative. Sequenced: PBMCs. J is TRBJ2-1 and V is TRBV9, with D possibly being TRBD2 (5 bases). CDR3 sequence: CASSAEGGYEQFF. The CDR3 DNA follows: TGTGCCAGCAGCGCCGAGGGTGGGTATGAGCAGTTCTTC.